One and the same sample provided the 30 T cell receptor beta chains below, sequenced in a study of control samples from healthy donors and cancer patients. Using immunoSEQ multiplex PCR, the repertoire was profiled, and TCRdb retains in-frame clones only, with some absent. The top ten clones hold 1.4% of a sample with 150,000 to 200,000 clones, roughly nine tenths of them seen once. The sample taken for sequencing was blood. The receptors stem from a man aged 25-40 years in good health.

This clone came up once. The CDR3 protein is CASSLGENYGYTF. The CDR3 nucleotides read TGTGCCAGCAGCTTAGGAGAGAATTATGGCTACACCTTC. The chain carries TRBV7-9 and TRBJ1-2; D not certain. Germline V gene lookup returns CDR1 SEHNR and CDR2 FQNEAQ (reference sequence). V dropped 1 base and J dropped 5 bases, with 8 bases sitting between them. This CDR3 is built from 13 residues.

This clone has just one count. The chain links TRBV19 to TRBJ1-5; D uncertain. This CDR3 contains 15 residues. CDR1 is LNHDA and CDR2 is SQIVND in the germline V gene (reference sequence). Deletions cut 2 bases from V and 0 bases from J, with 8 bases between. CDR3 sequence (DNA): TGTGCCAGTAGTATAACGGACTATAGCAATCAGCCCCAGCATTTT. This codes for CASSITDYSNQPQHF.

The chain carries TRBV24-1 and TRBJ2-2; 8 bases fit TRBD2. The CDR3 consists of 13 residues. V shed 9 bases and J 4 bases; nucleotides not matched to a gene: 3. Germline V gene lookup returns CDR1 KGHDR and CDR2 SFDVKD. DNA for the CDR3: TGTGCCACCTCAGCGGGAGTCACCGGGGAGCTGTTTTTT. It specifies CATSAGVTGELFF.

This chain connects TRBV19 to TRBJ1-5; D is undetermined. V dropped 3 bases and J dropped 3 bases, with 12 bases sitting between them. The CDR3 covers 15 residues. Germline lookup yields CDR1 LNHDA and CDR2 SQIVND (reference sequence). CDR3 coding DNA: TGTGCCAGTAGTATTGCCGGTTCCCTCAATCAGCCCCAGCATTTT. It is translated as CASSIAGSLNQPQHF.

J is TRBJ2-3 and V is TRBV9, with 7 bases identical to TRBD2. CDR3 length: 16 amino acids. V shed 1 base and J 2 bases; nucleotides not matched to a gene: 7. The germline V gene encodes CDR1 SGDLS and CDR2 YYNGEE. CDR3 bases: TGTGCCAGCAGCGTATACGGGGGAGGGCCCACAGATACGCAGTATTTT. It codes for CASSVYGGGPTDTQYF. The variable domain in full, with the rest retrieved from reference TRBV9 and TRBJ2-3, is DSGVTQTPKHLITATGQRVTLRCSPRSGDLSVYWYQQSLDQGLQFLIQYYNGEERAKGNILERFSAQQFPDLHSELNLSSLELGDSALYFCASSVYGGGPTDTQYFGPGTRLTVL.

This clone was observed once. The CDR3 DNA reads TGTGCCAGCAGCTTAGGCCCCGACAGGGCGTACACCGGGGAGCTGTTTTTT. Translating it yields CASSLGPDRAYTGELFF. The chain recombines TRBV11-2 with TRBJ2-2; TRBD1 matches at 7 bases. V dropped 1 base and J dropped 3; count of bases not matched to a gene: 8. Germline assignment: CDR1 SGHAT and CDR2 FQNNGV. The CDR3 runs to 17 residues.

This clone was detected only once. The rearrangement uses TRBV29-1 and TRBJ2-1, with 7 bases matching TRBD2. Germline loops: CDR1 SQVTM, CDR2 ANQGSEA. Unmatched junction bases numbered 11, after V lost 6 bases and J lost 6 bases. The CDR3 has 14 residues. The CDR3 reads CSVSSSGLFNEQFF. The CDR3 bases are TGCAGCGTCTCGTCTAGCGGCCTTTTCAATGAGCAGTTCTTC.

V usage is TRBV7-8 and J usage is TRBJ2-1; 11 nucleotides agree with TRBD2. The V and J ends lost 1 base and 10 bases, in that order; junction bases with no gene match: 0. Germline assignment: CDR1 SGHVS and CDR2 FQNEAQ. CDR3 size: 13 residues. As DNA, the CDR3 is TGTGCCAGCAGCTTAGGGACTAGCGGGGAGCAGTTCTTC. This codes for CASSLGTSGEQFF.

The V gene is TRBV27, the J gene TRBJ1-1, with 9 bases aligning to TRBD1. This CDR3 contains 13 residues. Germline CDR1 reads MNHEY; CDR2 reads SMNVEV (reference sequence). V gave up 5 bases and J gave up 5 bases; unmatched junction bases: 3. Written as DNA, the CDR3 is TGTGCCAGCAGTCAGGGACAGGGAACTGAAGCTTTCTTT. Its translation: CASSQGQGTEAFF.

This clone has just one count. The chain is built from TRBV2 and TRBJ2-3, with 7 bases matching TRBD2. CDR1 is SNHLY and CDR2 is FYNNEI in the germline V gene. CDR3 length: 15 residues. The ends lost 8 bases at V and 3 bases at J; junction bases unmatched: 11. This chain's CDR3 is CASPGWGGTTDTQYF. DNA of the CDR3: TGTGCCAGCCCTGGATGGGGGGGAACAACAGATACGCAGTATTTT.

The V gene is TRBV5-1, the J gene TRBJ2-5; D remains unclear. The CDR3 runs to 13 residues. The V end was cut by 4 bases, the J end by 4 bases, with 11 bases between. Germline loops: CDR1 SGHRS, CDR2 YFSETQ. This CDR3 reads CASSPPAPETQYF. CDR3 in DNA: TGCGCCAGCAGCCCCCCGGCCCCAGAGACCCAGTACTTC.

This chain joins TRBV11-3 and TRBJ2-3, with D perhaps given as TRBD1 or TRBD2 (6 bases each). The germline V gene encodes CDR1 SGHNT and CDR2 YENEEA. The CDR3 has 16 residues. The V end was cut by 1 base, the J end by 6 bases, with 17 bases between. CDR3 sequence (DNA): TGTGCCAGCAGCTTAGGGGGTACCCCGGGGGCGGATACGCAGTATTTT. Residues: CASSLGGTPGADTQYF. Full variable domain (remainder filled in from reference TRBV11-3 and TRBJ2-3): EAGVVQSPRYKIIEKKQPVAFWCNPISGHNTLYWYLQNLGQGPELLIRYENEEAVDDSQLPKDRFSAERLKGVDSTLKIQPAELGDSAVYLCASSLGGTPGADTQYFGPGTRLTVL.

This chain links TRBV19 with TRBJ1-1; possibly TRBD1 for D (5 bases). Trimming removed 7 bases from V and 6 bases from J, with 15 bases in between. Germline CDR1 reads LNHDA; CDR2 reads SQIVND (reference sequence). The CDR3 runs to 13 residues. In DNA, the CDR3 is TGTGCCAGTAATGGGGACCATTCTTCTGAAGCTTTCTTT. Its protein product is CASNGDHSSEAFF.

The genes are TRBV4-2 and TRBJ2-1, with 7 bases aligning to TRBD2. The CDR3 extends over 13 amino acids. Unmatched junction bases numbered 2, after V lost 1 base and J lost 8 bases. Germline V CDR1 and CDR2: LGHNA, YNFKEQ. CDR3 coding DNA: TGTGCCAGCAGCCAAGGGACTAGTTATGAGCAGTTCTTC. It is translated as CASSQGTSYEQFF.

The CDR3 sequence: CASSQGGRGTYEQYF. The CDR3 DNA sequence: TGTGCCAGCAGCCAAGGGGGCAGAGGTACCTACGAGCAGTACTTC. The chain couples TRBV6-2 or TRBV6-3 to TRBJ2-7, with 7 bases fitting TRBD1. CDR3 length: 15 amino acids. J lost 2 bases, V lost 6 bases, and 10 bases had no gene match. The germline V gene encodes CDR1 MNHEY and CDR2 SVGEGT.

V gene TRBV13 combines with J gene TRBJ2-7; D uncertain. The CDR3 is made up of 16 amino acids. V was pared by 4 bases and J by 3 bases, with 19 bases between. Germline V gene data show CDR1 as PRHDT and CDR2 as FYEKMQ (reference sequence). DNA for the CDR3: TGTGCCAGCAGCTCATCCGGCGGCCCTGCCCTCTACGAGCAGTACTTC. Translating gives CASSSSGGPALYEQYF.

This clone was observed a single time. This chain uses TRBV5-6 with TRBJ1-4; 9 bases line up with TRBD1. The trim removed 4 bases at V and 0 bases at J, leaving 10 bases unmatched. Germline values: CDR1 SGHDT, CDR2 YYEEEE. The CDR3 runs 18 residues. The CDR3 nucleotides are TGTGCCAGCAGCCGGGGACAGGGATCGGCCTCAACTAATGAAAAACTGTTTTTT. Its translation: CASSRGQGSASTNEKLFF.

The V and J genes are TRBV5-6 and TRBJ2-7; TRBD1 matches 7 bases. Germline values: CDR1 SGHDT, CDR2 YYEEEE. With 2 bases clipped from V and 6 bases from J, the junction kept 17 bases outside the gene matches. There are 17 residues in the CDR3. In DNA form, the CDR3 reads TGTGCCAGCAGCTTCAACCCCGGGACAGCCCTTTCCCCCGAGCAGTACTTC. It yields the protein CASSFNPGTALSPEQYF.

V and J are TRBV4-2 and TRBJ2-3, with TRBD2 matching over 10 bases. V gave up 1 base and J gave up 10 bases; unmatched junction bases: 14. Germline CDR1 and CDR2: LGHNA and YNFKEQ. This CDR3 has 17 residues. The CDR3 nucleotides read TGTGCCAGCAGCCAAGGATCAGGACTAGCGGTGGAGGGGGCGCAGTATTTT. This sequence encodes CASSQGSGLAVEGAQYF.

V is TRBV9 and J is TRBJ2-3, with 8 positions matching TRBD1. The CDR3 has 13 residues. V was clipped by 1 base and J by 6 bases; unmatched bases: 1. Germline V gene sequence: CDR1 SGDLS, CDR2 YYNGEE. The CDR3 sequence: CASSVQGADTQYF. The DNA of the CDR3 is TGTGCCAGCAGCGTACAGGGGGCCGATACGCAGTATTTT. The full variable domain, in which reference TRBV9 and TRBJ2-3 provide the parts outside the CDR3, is DSGVTQTPKHLITATGQRVTLRCSPRSGDLSVYWYQQSLDQGLQFLIQYYNGEERAKGNILERFSAQQFPDLHSELNLSSLELGDSALYFCASSVQGADTQYFGPGTRLTVL.

The chain uses TRBV7-9 and TRBJ2-2; 8 positions match TRBD1. Per the germline V gene, CDR1 is SEHNR and CDR2 is FQNEAQ (reference sequence). This CDR3 spans 15 amino acids. After removal of 3 bases from V and 6 bases from J, the junction contained 6 bases not matched to a gene. CDR3 DNA: TGTGCCAGCAGCTTGAGACAGGGGTTCGCCGGGGAGCTGTTTTTT. This sequence encodes CASSLRQGFAGELFF.

The chain employs TRBV7-2 and TRBJ2-1; D is uncertain. With 5 bases removed from V and 4 bases from J, the gap between germline ends came to 9 bases. The CDR3 has 13 amino acids. CDR1 and CDR2 (germline): SGHTA, FQGNSA. The chain's CDR3 is CASSLRVYNEQFF. In nucleotides, the CDR3 is TGTGCCAGCAGCCTTAGGGTTTACAATGAGCAGTTCTTC.

The chain uses TRBV5-1 and TRBJ2-4; 8 nucleotides line up with TRBD2. V was clipped by 0 bases and J by 0 bases; unmatched bases: 5. This CDR3 region has 17 residues. Germline V CDR1 and CDR2: SGHRS, YFSETQ. CDR3 bases: TGCGCCAGCAGCTTGGAAGGGACTAGTCTAGCCAAAAACATTCAGTACTTC. Protein sequence: CASSLEGTSLAKNIQYF.

The chain employs TRBV7-2 and TRBJ1-2; 7 bases match TRBD1. The V and J ends lost 6 bases and 2 bases, in that order; junction bases with no gene match: 9. Germline CDR1 SGHTA, CDR2 FQGNSA. This CDR3 is built from 15 residues. The CDR3 region is CASSYPDRMNYGYTF. The DNA for the CDR3 is TGTGCCAGCAGTTACCCGGACAGGATGAACTATGGCTACACCTTC.

The rearrangement uses TRBV27 and TRBJ1-2; D remains unclear. The CDR3 contains 16 residues. Germline-derived CDR1 and CDR2 are MNHEY and SMNVEV (reference sequence). The V end was cut by 4 bases, the J end by 0 bases, with 15 bases between. The CDR3 loop reads CASSSNFNRANYGYTF. CDR3 in DNA: TGTGCCAGCAGTTCTAACTTTAACCGAGCTAACTATGGCTACACCTTC.

This chain joins TRBV5-4 and TRBJ2-1; maybe TRBD1 (5 bases). The CDR3 consists of 15 residues. V lost 5 bases to trimming and J lost 4 bases, with 16 bases between them. Germline CDR1 and CDR2: SGHNT and YYREEE (reference sequence). This CDR3 is CASRLDSSPYNEQFF. The CDR3 nucleotides are TGTGCCAGCAGACTTGACAGTAGTCCGTACAATGAGCAGTTCTTC.

The V and J genes are TRBV28 and TRBJ2-3; 7 bases are a match to TRBD1. The CDR3 has 14 residues. Germline lookup yields CDR1 MDHEN and CDR2 SYDVKM. V gave up 7 bases and J gave up 3 bases; unmatched junction bases: 7. This chain's CDR3 is CASTQDRVTDTQYF. The DNA for the CDR3 is TGTGCCAGCACTCAAGACAGGGTAACAGATACGCAGTATTTT.

This clone has a single count. The V and J genes are TRBV3-1 (or the pseudogene TRBV3-2) and TRBJ2-7, with 8 bases identical to TRBD1. After removal of 1 base from V and 7 bases from J, the junction contained 6 bases not matched to a gene. The germline V gene encodes CDR1 LGHDT and CDR2 YNNKEL (reference sequence). This CDR3 is 14 amino acids long. CDR3 DNA sequence: TGTGCCAGCAGCCAAGTTCAGGGGGCTGGAGAGCAGTACTTC. As protein: CASSQVQGAGEQYF.

CDR3 in amino acids: CASSPPRQGRSPYEQYF. CDR3 nucleotide sequence: TGTGCCAGCAGCCCTCCCCGACAGGGGCGAAGCCCCTACGAGCAGTACTTC. The chain couples TRBV3-1 (or the pseudogene TRBV3-2) to TRBJ2-7, with 8 bases aligning to TRBD1. The germline V gene encodes CDR1 LGHDT and CDR2 YNNKEL (reference sequence). Trimming removed 4 bases from V and 2 bases from J; junction bases left unmatched: 13. The CDR3 loop spans 17 amino acids.

This clone was counted only a few times. The rearrangement uses TRBV30 and TRBJ1-6; D is perhaps TRBD1 (5 bases). Germline-derived CDR1 and CDR2 are GTSNPN and SVGIG (reference sequence). V lost 1 base and J lost 9, with 16 bases in between. CDR3 length equals 15 residues. CDR3 amino acids: CAWSALGGRGSPLHF. CDR3 DNA sequence: TGTGCCTGGAGTGCACTCGGGGGAAGGGGTTCACCCCTCCACTTT.